The table lists the clone carrying this TCR beta chain with a count of one. This sample was included in a study of T cell changes during pregnancy in multiple sclerosis. TCRdb keeps only in-frame clones here, not all; method: immunoSEQ multiplex PCR. The table has around 86,000 clones, roughly 91% seen once. Germline assignment: CDR1 SGHVS and CDR2 FNYEAQ. The CDR3 is 14 residues long. Trimming took off 2 bases at V and 1 base at J, with 8 bases between the two ends. The clonotype originates from a female donor with multiple sclerosis, enrolled in a pregnancy study. Specimen: peripheral blood, collected in the first trimester of pregnancy. The rearrangement joins TRBV7-6 to TRBJ1-1, with D possibly being TRBD1 (6 bases). This CDR3 reads CASSLFRGNTEAFF. CDR3 nucleotide sequence: TGTGCCAGCAGCTTATTCAGGGGGAACACTGAAGCTTTCTTT.